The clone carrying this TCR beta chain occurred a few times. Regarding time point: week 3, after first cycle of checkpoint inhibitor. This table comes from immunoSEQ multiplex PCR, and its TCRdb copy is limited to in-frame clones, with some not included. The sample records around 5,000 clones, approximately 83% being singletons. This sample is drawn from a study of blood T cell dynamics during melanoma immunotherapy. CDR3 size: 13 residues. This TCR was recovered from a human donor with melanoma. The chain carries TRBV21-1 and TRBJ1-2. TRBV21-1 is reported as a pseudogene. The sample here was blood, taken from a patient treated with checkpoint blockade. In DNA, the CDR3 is TGTGCCAGCACCCGGACTCTTTCCTATGGCTACACCTTC. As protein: CASTRTLSYGYTF.